This T cell receptor beta chain stems from a study of CD8 T cells in ankylosing spondylitis. Notes on the study in general: The disease-linked clones had a CD8+ phenotype and low blood frequencies. Characteristic, it appeared, of ankylosing spondylitis blood was a TCR beta motif of several highly homologous variants.

To note about this clonotype: Its antigen remains unknown. Germline and junction disagree at one end, which may indicate a read error.

As the method for making TCR beta libraries, quantitative 5'-RACE with molecular barcodes was used. TCRdb used MiXCR to reprocess the 5' RACE reads, holding one entry per CDR3 protein. The sample has under 55,000 distinct CDR3 sequences, 6.5% to 9% seen once. Per germline, CDR1 MNHEY and CDR2 SVGAGI. CDR3 size: 16 residues. The sequence derives from a female donor with ankylosing spondylitis or in good health (not recorded which). J is TRBJ1-1 and V is TRBV6-5; 7 bases match TRBD1. The sequenced sample consisted of blood, either unsorted or a sorted T cell fraction (not recorded which). CDR3 bases: TGCGCCAGCAGTTACTCGAGGGCCTGGAGGGACAGTGAAGCTTTCTTT. This gives the protein CASSYSRAWRDSEAFF.